This T cell receptor beta chain was recorded in a study of T cells after yellow fever vaccination. In this sample, this clonotype turned up a few times. TCRdb called the 5' RACE reads again in MiXCR, with one record for every CDR3 protein. The table has a few hundred thousand distinct CDR3 sequences, 18% seen once. The CDR3 runs to 15 residues. The germline CDR1 and CDR2 sequences are SGHTA and FQGNSA. Trimming took 3 bases from V and 4 from J; bases not matched to a gene: 7. Here the sequenced sample was PBMCs, taken before the yellow fever booster vaccination. This chain uses TRBV7-2 with TRBJ2-7; 9 bases are shared with TRBD1. The receptor comes from a man aged 18 to 30 who received the YFV17D yellow fever vaccine. This chain's CDR3 is CASSFSGTGTYEQYF. CDR3 bases: TGTGCCAGCAGCTTTTCCGGGACAGGGACTTACGAGCAGTACTTC.